The 30 T cell receptor beta chains given below trace back to one sample, sequenced in a study of cytomegalovirus exposure and HLA in healthy donors. Measured with immunoSEQ multiplex PCR; TCRdb has only the in-frame clones, and not every one. The table shows 180,000 or so clones, with roughly 82% occurring only once. Material: PBMCs. The receptors were gathered from a woman in her thirties in good health and CMV-seropositive.

In nucleotides, the CDR3 is TGTGCCAGCAGCTCTCAGGGGGGCGCGTTCTACAATGAGCAGTTCTTC. Its protein is CASSSQGGAFYNEQFF. This rearrangement joins TRBV5-4 to TRBJ2-1; a weak D match, TRBD1 (7 bases). The CDR3 is made up of 16 amino acids. CDR1 SGHNT and CDR2 YYREEE come from the germline V gene (reference sequence). Trimming took 3 bases from V and 3 from J, leaving 16 bases between them.

The CDR3 DNA reads as TGTGCCAGCAGCTTGCTGCTAGCGGACACAGATACGCAGTATTTT. This sequence encodes CASSLLLADTDTQYF. The V and J genes are TRBV5-8 and TRBJ2-3, with 7 bases lining up with TRBD2. J gave up 2 bases and V 1 base, and 4 bases lay outside the gene matches. The CDR3 consists of 15 residues. Germline CDR1 reads SGHTS; CDR2 reads YDEGEE.

This clone occurred once. V and J are TRBV30 and TRBJ2-5, with D perhaps TRBD2 (5 bases). V gave up 0 bases and J gave up 7 bases, with 6 bases separating them. This CDR3 has 11 amino acids. The germline CDR1 and CDR2 sequences are GTSNPN and SVGIG (reference sequence). The CDR3 reads CAWSVRGTQYF. The CDR3 bases are TGTGCCTGGAGTGTACGGGGGACCCAGTACTTC. Looking up the rest from reference TRBV30 and TRBJ2-5 gives the full variable domain: SQTIHQWPATLVQPVGSPLSLECTVEGTSNPNLYWYRQAAGRGLQLLFYSVGIGQISSEVPQNLSASRPQDRQFILSSKKLLLSDSGFYLCAWSVRGTQYFGPGTRLLVL.

This chain connects TRBV27 to TRBJ2-1, with 7 bases aligning to TRBD1. Germline lookup yields CDR1 MNHEY and CDR2 SMNVEV (reference sequence). The trim removed 6 bases at V and 8 bases at J, leaving 7 bases unmatched. The CDR3 is made up of 13 amino acids. Here the CDR3 reads CASRERGGHEQFF. CDR3 DNA sequence: TGTGCCAGCAGGGAACGAGGGGGCCATGAGCAGTTCTTC.

The chain joins TRBV27 to TRBJ2-2; 11 bases are shared with TRBD2. CDR1 is MNHEY, CDR2 SMNVEV, per germline (reference sequence). The trim removed 6 bases at V and 8 bases at J, leaving 8 bases unmatched. This CDR3 comprises 15 residues. CDR3 nucleotides: TGTGCCAGCAGCATACTAGCGGGAGTAGCTGGGGAGCTGTTTTTT. It specifies CASSILAGVAGELFF.

This chain links TRBV28 with TRBJ2-1; D call uncertain. This CDR3 contains 14 residues. V shed 1 base and J shed 9 bases, with 13 bases lying between them. Germline V CDR1 and CDR2: MDHEN, SYDVKM. The CDR3 loop is CASSLYLANAEQFF. The CDR3 DNA follows: TGTGCCAGCAGTTTATACCTTGCGAACGCTGAGCAGTTCTTC.

The chain links TRBV28 to TRBJ1-2, with 8 bases matching TRBD1. The CDR3 is 15 amino acids. In germline, CDR1 is MDHEN, CDR2 SYDVKM. V shed 6 bases, J shed 4 bases, and the junction held 10 bases outside the gene matches. The CDR3 reads CASRRQGTLPYGYTF. The CDR3 DNA is TGTGCCAGCAGGCGACAGGGGACCCTTCCCTATGGCTACACCTTC.

Turning to this clone: The sample has other DNA sequences that encode this CDR3 too. This chain connects TRBV5-1 to TRBJ1-1; D not resolved. V lost 0 bases, J lost 2 bases, and 5 bases lay in between. The CDR3 is made up of 13 amino acids. Germline V CDR1 and CDR2: SGHRS, YFSETQ. CDR3 DNA: TGCGCCAGCAGCTTGGAGCTAAACACTGAAGCTTTCTTT. Translation gives CASSLELNTEAFF.

This clone has a single count. V and J are TRBV5-1 and TRBJ2-5; TRBD1 is a possible D gene (5 bases). The V end lost 3 bases, the J end lost 4 bases, and 16 bases lay between the germline ends. The germline gives CDR1 SGHRS, CDR2 YFSETQ. This CDR3 has 15 amino acids. CDR3 sequence reads: CASSYTDGATETQYF. In nucleotides, the CDR3 is TGCGCCAGCAGCTATACCGATGGGGCTACAGAGACCCAGTACTTC.

In its sample, this clone was seen a few times. As DNA, the CDR3 is TGCAGCGCAACGGGACATCTGAACACTGAAGCTTTCTTT. It encodes CSATGHLNTEAFF. This sequence joins TRBV29-1 and TRBJ1-1, with D possibly matching TRBD1 (6 bases). The CDR3 sequence is 13 residues long. The V gene's germline CDR1 is SQVTM and CDR2 ANQGSEA. Trimming took 7 bases from V and 0 from J, leaving 12 bases between them.

This clone occurred a few times. The chain recombines TRBV25-1 with TRBJ2-7; a weak D match, TRBD1 (5 bases). Germline lookup yields CDR1 MGHDK and CDR2 SYGVNS. The V end was cut by 6 bases, the J end by 2 bases, with 14 bases between. The CDR3 loop spans 14 amino acids. The CDR3 nucleotides read TGTGCCAGCAGCATACAGGTCCAGCCCTACGAGCAGTACTTC. Its translation is CASSIQVQPYEQYF.

To note about this clone: This specimen includes other DNA sequences encoding the same CDR3. The J gene is TRBJ1-2, the V gene TRBV30, with D maybe TRBD1 (5 bases). The CDR3 contains 12 residues. With 1 base removed from V and 5 bases from J, the gap between germline ends came to 8 bases. CDR1 GTSNPN and CDR2 SVGIG come from the germline V gene (reference sequence). The CDR3 DNA sequence: TGTGCCTGGAGTGGGGGGGAATATGGCTACACCTTC. The encoded protein is CAWSGGEYGYTF.

The table lists this clone with a few counts. The chain employs TRBV5-1 and TRBJ2-3; no firm D call. Germline V gene sequence: CDR1 SGHRS, CDR2 YFSETQ. The CDR3 extends over 15 amino acids. Trimming stripped 1 base from V and 2 bases from J, with 11 bases between. The CDR3 DNA reads TGCGCCAGCAGCTTGTGGCAACCTGACACAGATACGCAGTATTTT. Residues: CASSLWQPDTDTQYF.

The chain couples TRBV30 to TRBJ1-1; D is possibly TRBD1 (5 bases). This CDR3 has 11 amino acids. V lost 2 bases, J lost 7 bases, and 8 bases lay in between. Per the germline V gene, CDR1 is GTSNPN and CDR2 is SVGIG (reference sequence). The CDR3 nucleotides are TGTGCCTGGAGTAGACAGATTGAAGCTTTCTTT. Amino acid sequence: CAWSRQIEAFF.

The rearrangement uses TRBV30 and TRBJ2-2; unclear D gene. The V end was cut by 4 bases, the J end by 3 bases, with 6 bases between. Germline CDR1 GTSNPN, CDR2 SVGIG (reference sequence). This CDR3 region has 12 residues. The CDR3 sequence is CAWTFDTGELFF. The CDR3 region has the DNA TGTGCCTGGACTTTCGACACCGGGGAGCTGTTTTTT. Combining the CDR3 with reference TRBV30 and TRBJ2-2 gives the whole variable domain SQTIHQWPATLVQPVGSPLSLECTVEGTSNPNLYWYRQAAGRGLQLLFYSVGIGQISSEVPQNLSASRPQDRQFILSSKKLLLSDSGFYLCAWTFDTGELFFGEGSRLTVL.

This clone has only a few counts. The rearrangement joins TRBV5-6 to TRBJ1-2, with D maybe TRBD1 (6 bases). The germline V gene has CDR1 SGHDT and CDR2 YYEEEE. Trimming stripped 1 base from V and 3 bases from J, with 13 bases between. The CDR3 has 15 amino acids. The CDR3 protein is CASSLYRVIYYGYTF. The CDR3 coding sequence is TGTGCCAGCAGCTTGTACAGGGTCATATACTATGGCTACACCTTC.

The chain couples TRBV6-6 to TRBJ1-1; no firm D call. The V gene lost 8 bases and the J gene lost 6 bases, with 19 bases spanning the gap. CDR1 MNHNY and CDR2 SVGAGI come from the germline V gene (reference sequence). The CDR3 extends over 14 amino acids. CDR3 amino acids: CASLASTPLAEAFF. Written as DNA, the CDR3 is TGTGCCAGCCTGGCCAGTACCCCTTTGGCTGAAGCTTTCTTT.

This chain connects TRBV15 to TRBJ2-4; no definite D call. The CDR3 extends over 16 amino acids. From germline, CDR1 is LNHNV and CDR2 YYDKDF (reference sequence). V was trimmed by 1 base and J by 1 base, leaving 11 bases between them. The CDR3 DNA follows: TGTGCCACCAGCAGAGTAGGCCTGGGCGCCAAAAACATTCAGTACTTC. This codes for CATSRVGLGAKNIQYF.

This rearrangement joins TRBV5-1 to TRBJ2-3; TRBD1 is a possible D gene (6 bases). The V end was cut by 4 bases, the J end by 0 bases, with 9 bases between. Looked up from germline, CDR1 is SGHRS and CDR2 is YFSETQ. The CDR3 is 14 residues long. CDR3 DNA: TGCGCCAGCAGCGTTCAGGGGAGCACAGATACGCAGTATTTT. Translated: CASSVQGSTDTQYF.

CDR3 nucleotides: TGTGCCAGCAGTGAACCCGGTAGGACAGGTCAATCGGGTGAAGCTTTCTTT. Protein product: CASSEPGRTGQSGEAFF. The genes are TRBV25-1 and TRBJ1-1; TRBD1 matches 7 bases. V was pared by 2 bases and J by 7 bases, with 16 bases of the junction left unmatched. Germline V gene data show CDR1 as MGHDK and CDR2 as SYGVNS. The CDR3 totals 17 residues.

V is TRBV2 and J is TRBJ2-3; TRBD2 aligns across 7 bases. This CDR3 has 14 residues. The germline gives CDR1 SNHLY, CDR2 FYNNEI. V was pared by 7 bases and J by 1 base, with 5 bases of the junction left unmatched. This CDR3 reads CASIRTRGTDTQYF. DNA of the CDR3: TGTGCCAGCATTAGGACTAGGGGCACAGATACGCAGTATTTT.

The rearrangement uses TRBV5-1 and TRBJ1-1, with 8 bases lining up with TRBD1. Germline CDR1 reads SGHRS; CDR2 reads YFSETQ. The CDR3 totals 15 residues. J gave up 1 base and V 4 bases, and 6 bases lay outside the gene matches. The CDR3 region has the DNA TGCGCCAGCAGCCGAGGGACAGGTCAGAACACTGAAGCTTTCTTT. This encodes CASSRGTGQNTEAFF.

The chain has TRBV28 and TRBJ2-1; maybe TRBD2 (6 bases). Germline assignment: CDR1 MDHEN and CDR2 SYDVKM. The CDR3 consists of 15 residues. The V and J ends lost 6 bases and 5 bases respectively, with 17 bases between them. The CDR3 spells CASRRDLTRNNEQFF. CDR3 in DNA: TGTGCCAGCAGGAGGGACTTGACCCGGAACAATGAGCAGTTCTTC.

With respect to this clone: The junction and the germline gene differ at one end; a read error may be behind it. The rearrangement joins TRBV7-7 to TRBJ2-5; 9 nucleotides align to TRBD1. CDR3 length: 16 residues. The germline V gene has CDR1 SSHAT and CDR2 FNYEAQ (reference sequence). CDR3 sequence reads: CASSPAPGTGWETQYF. For the CDR3, the DNA is TGTGCTAGCAGCCCGGCACCCGGGACAGGGTGGGAGACCCAGTACTTC. The full variable domain, with the rest looked up from reference TRBV7-7 and TRBJ2-5, is GAGVSQSPRYKVTKRGQDVTLRCDPISSHATLYWYQQALGQGPEFLTYFNYEAQPDKSGLPSDRFSAERPEGSISTLTIQRTEQRDSAMYRCASSPAPGTGWETQYFGPGTRLLVL.

This sequence joins TRBV5-1 and TRBJ2-1; 10 bases align to TRBD2. CDR1 and CDR2 from the germline V gene are SGHRS and YFSETQ. CDR3 size: 16 residues. With V trimmed by 2 bases and J by 8 bases, 10 bases remained unmatched. The CDR3 DNA reads TGCGCCAGCAGCTTCTACCTAGCGGGAGCAGTAGATGAGCAGTTCTTC. Its protein is CASSFYLAGAVDEQFF.

The rearrangement uses TRBV27 and TRBJ2-1, with 7 positions matching TRBD2. The V gene end was trimmed by 6 bases and the J gene end by 7 bases; junction bases not matched to a gene: 9. This CDR3 contains 14 residues. Germline V gene data show CDR1 as MNHEY and CDR2 as SMNVEV (reference sequence). DNA for the CDR3: TGTGCCAGCAGCTCCAGGGACTACCGTAATGAGCAGTTCTTC. Translated, it gives CASSSRDYRNEQFF.

The rearrangement joins TRBV7-2 to TRBJ2-7; 11 positions agree with TRBD2. This CDR3 comprises 18 residues. After removal of 5 bases from V and 3 bases from J, the junction contained 15 bases not matched to a gene. The germline gives CDR1 SGHTA, CDR2 FQGNSA. The CDR3 here is CASSTPTSGAGKVYEQYF. CDR3 coding DNA: TGTGCCAGCAGCACCCCGACTAGCGGGGCCGGGAAGGTCTACGAGCAGTACTTC. Combining the CDR3 with reference TRBV7-2 and TRBJ2-7 gives the whole variable domain GAGVSQSPSNKVTEKGKDVELRCDPISGHTALYWYRQSLGQGLEFLIYFQGNSAPDKSGLPSDRFSAERTGGSVSTLTIQRTQQEDSAVYLCASSTPTSGAGKVYEQYFGPGTRLTVT.

The J gene is TRBJ1-5, the V gene TRBV7-9; a possible D gene is TRBD1 (6 bases). V was cut by 5 bases and J by 5 bases, with 10 bases left in between. The CDR3 contains 13 residues. In germline, CDR1 is SEHNR, CDR2 FQNEAQ (reference sequence). CDR3 sequence: CASSKGGDQPQHF. The CDR3 coding sequence is TGTGCCAGCAGCAAAGGGGGGGATCAGCCCCAGCATTTT.

J is TRBJ2-7 and V is TRBV5-1, with 12 bases fitting TRBD2. There are 16 residues in the CDR3. Germline loops: CDR1 SGHRS, CDR2 YFSETQ. V lost 0 bases and J lost 6; bases outside the gene matches: 7. The CDR3 DNA sequence: TGCGCCAGCAGCTTGGAGAGGACTAGCGGGATCGGCGAGCAGTACTTC. Amino acid sequence: CASSLERTSGIGEQYF.

The chain joins TRBV30 to TRBJ1-3; D is possibly TRBD1 (6 bases). Germline loops: CDR1 GTSNPN, CDR2 SVGIG (reference sequence). Trimming pared 0 bases from V and 7 bases from J, leaving 19 bases between. This CDR3 region has 16 residues. This CDR3 reads CAWSVTFPGQPNTIYF. In DNA form, the CDR3 reads TGTGCCTGGAGTGTTACCTTTCCCGGACAGCCTAACACCATATATTTT.